This T cell receptor (beta chain) derives from a study of T-cell reconstitution after alpha-beta-depleted transplantation in children. The study's findings and limits: Surviving recipient cells, namely T cells and thymic progenitors, were the source of high day-60 TCRbeta diversity in some patients. After transplant, at about two months, alpha-beta T cells were reportedly derived from several hundred expanded graft clones.

During its preparation, the TCRbeta library received unique molecular identifiers. TCRdb re-called the PCR reads through MiXCR, storing one row per CDR3 protein. The table lists a few hundred thousand distinct CDR3 sequences, roughly 7% of them singletons, with 5.5% in the top ten. This clonotype was recorded a few times. Its antigen is not known. The V and J ends lost 0 bases and 4 bases respectively, with 12 bases between them. Per the germline V gene, CDR1 is DFQATT and CDR2 is SNEGSKA (reference sequence). The CDR3 is 14 residues long. This TCR was sampled from a boy between 2 and 10 years old with acute lymphoblastic leukemia, due to receive a stem cell transplant. The chain uses TRBV20-1 and TRBJ1-2; D possibly corresponds to TRBD1 (6 bases). The specimen comprised PBMCs, sampled before TCRalphabeta/CD19-depleted stem cell transplant. The CDR3 bases are TGCAGTGCTAGAGAAAGCCGGACAGCCTATGGCTACACCTTC. Translated, it gives CSARESRTAYGYTF.